This T cell receptor (beta chain) came from a study of T cell responses to AZD1222 COVID-19 vaccine. Study findings and constraints: Repertoire collection took place solely once the T cell response had peaked. Across spike, vaccine-associated CD4 TCRs were found, dominant at 160-218 and 743-854. In a largely white British group with more females than males, clonal diversity was possibly underestimated.

Worth noting for this clone: The antigen remains undetermined.

TCRdb's table, derived via immunoSEQ multiplex PCR, lists solely in-frame clones and lacks some. The profile shows tens of thousands of clones, 75% to 90% of them singletons. Germline values: CDR1 SGHTA, CDR2 FQGNSA. The V end was cut by 6 bases, the J end by 2 bases, with 10 bases between. This CDR3 is built from 13 residues. This sequence joins TRBV7-2 and TRBJ1-1, with D uncertain. The source of this sequence is an adult who received the AZD1222 COVID-19 vaccine. This specimen was peripheral blood, taken 28 days after the second AZD1222 dose. The DNA of the CDR3 is TGTGCCAGCAGTGTAGCCCCTAACACTGAAGCTTTCTTT. Its protein is CASSVAPNTEAFF.